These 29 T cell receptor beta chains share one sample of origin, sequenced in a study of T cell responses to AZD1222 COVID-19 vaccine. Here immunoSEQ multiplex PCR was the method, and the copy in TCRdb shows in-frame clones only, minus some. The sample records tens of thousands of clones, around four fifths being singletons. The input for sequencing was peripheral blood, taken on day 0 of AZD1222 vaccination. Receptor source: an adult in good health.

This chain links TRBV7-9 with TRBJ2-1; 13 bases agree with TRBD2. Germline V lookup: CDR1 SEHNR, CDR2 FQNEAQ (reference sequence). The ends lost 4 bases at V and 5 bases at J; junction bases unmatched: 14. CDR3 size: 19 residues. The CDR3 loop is CASSWAETSGGSGDNEQFF. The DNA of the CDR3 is TGTGCCAGCAGCTGGGCCGAGACTAGCGGGGGGTCGGGCGACAATGAGCAGTTCTTC. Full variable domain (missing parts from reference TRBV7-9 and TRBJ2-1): DTGVSQNPRHKITKRGQNVTFRCDPISEHNRLYWYRQTLGQGPEFLTYFQNEAQLEKSRLLSDRFSAERPKGSFSTLEIQRTEQGDSAMYLCASSWAETSGGSGDNEQFFGPGTRLTVL.

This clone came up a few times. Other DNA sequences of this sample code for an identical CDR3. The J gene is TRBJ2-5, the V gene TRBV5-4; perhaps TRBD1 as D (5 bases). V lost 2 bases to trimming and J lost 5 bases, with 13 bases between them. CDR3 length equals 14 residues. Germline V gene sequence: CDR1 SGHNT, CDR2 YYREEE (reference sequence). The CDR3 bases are TGTGCCAGCAGCTTAGGTCAGGGTCTCGAGACCCAGTACTTC. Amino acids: CASSLGQGLETQYF. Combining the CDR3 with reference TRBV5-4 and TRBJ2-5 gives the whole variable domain ETGVTQSPTHLIKTRGQQVTLRCSSQSGHNTVSWYQQALGQGPQFIFQYYREEENGRGNFPPRFSGLQFPNYSSELNVNALELDDSALYLCASSLGQGLETQYFGPGTRLLVL.

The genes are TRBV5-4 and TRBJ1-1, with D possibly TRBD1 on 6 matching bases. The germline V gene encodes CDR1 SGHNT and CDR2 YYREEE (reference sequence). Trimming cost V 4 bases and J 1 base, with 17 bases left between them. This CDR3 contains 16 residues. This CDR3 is CASSPPFSGANTEAFF. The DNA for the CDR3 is TGTGCCAGCAGCCCCCCGTTTTCGGGGGCGAACACTGAAGCTTTCTTT.

CDR3 sequence (DNA): TGTGCCAGCAGCAGCATGAACACTGAAGCTTTCTTT. Its protein product is CASSSMNTEAFF. This chain links TRBV6-5 with TRBJ1-1; unclear D gene. The germline CDR1 and CDR2 sequences are MNHEY and SVGAGI. Deletions cut 6 bases from V and 0 bases from J, with 5 bases between. This CDR3 contains 12 residues.

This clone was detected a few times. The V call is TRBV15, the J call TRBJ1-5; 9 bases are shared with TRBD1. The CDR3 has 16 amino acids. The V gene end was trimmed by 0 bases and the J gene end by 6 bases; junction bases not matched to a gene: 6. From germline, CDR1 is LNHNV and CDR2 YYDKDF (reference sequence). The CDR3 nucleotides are TGTGCCACCAGCAGAGATCTGACAGGGGGTCCTCAGCCCCAGCATTTT. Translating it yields CATSRDLTGGPQPQHF.

Here the CDR3 reads CASSPGVVGYTF. The CDR3 bases are TGTGCCAGCAGCCCCGGAGTTGTTGGCTACACCTTC. The rearrangement uses TRBV11-2 and TRBJ1-2; no firm D call. The CDR3 consists of 12 residues. With 5 bases removed from V and 7 bases from J, the gap between germline ends came to 11 bases. The germline gives CDR1 SGHAT, CDR2 FQNNGV.

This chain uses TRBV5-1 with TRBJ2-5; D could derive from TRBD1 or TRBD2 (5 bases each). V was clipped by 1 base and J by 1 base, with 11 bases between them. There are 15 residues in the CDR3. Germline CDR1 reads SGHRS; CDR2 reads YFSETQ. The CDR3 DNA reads TGCGCCAGCAGCTTGCAAGGGACCCGCCAAGAGACCCAGTACTTC. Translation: CASSLQGTRQETQYF.

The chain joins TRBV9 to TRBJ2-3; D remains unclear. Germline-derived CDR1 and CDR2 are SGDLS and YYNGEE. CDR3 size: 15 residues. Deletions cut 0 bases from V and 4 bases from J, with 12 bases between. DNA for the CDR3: TGTGCCAGCAGCGTAGCCACGATCCCCGCAGATACGCAGTATTTT. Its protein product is CASSVATIPADTQYF.

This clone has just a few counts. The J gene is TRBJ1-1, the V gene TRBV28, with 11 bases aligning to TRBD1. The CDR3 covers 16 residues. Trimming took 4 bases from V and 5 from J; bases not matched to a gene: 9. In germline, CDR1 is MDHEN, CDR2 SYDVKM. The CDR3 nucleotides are TGTGCCAGCAGTTCCAGAAAAGGGACAGGGGGGACTGAAGCTTTCTTT. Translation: CASSSRKGTGGTEAFF.

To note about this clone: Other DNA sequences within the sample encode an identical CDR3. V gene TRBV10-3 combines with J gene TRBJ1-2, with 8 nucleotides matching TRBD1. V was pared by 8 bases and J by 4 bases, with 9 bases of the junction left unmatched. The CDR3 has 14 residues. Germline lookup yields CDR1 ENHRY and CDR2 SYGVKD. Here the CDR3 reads CAISGGGTGYGYTF. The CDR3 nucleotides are TGTGCCATCTCAGGGGGGGGGACAGGCTATGGCTACACCTTC.

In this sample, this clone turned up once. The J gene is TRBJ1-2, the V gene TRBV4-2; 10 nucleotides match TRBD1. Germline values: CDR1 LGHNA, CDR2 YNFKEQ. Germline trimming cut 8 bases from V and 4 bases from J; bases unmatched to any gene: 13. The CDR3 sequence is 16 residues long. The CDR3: CASGGGTGVFGYGYTF. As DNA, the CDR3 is TGTGCCAGCGGAGGCGGGACAGGGGTGTTTGGCTATGGCTACACCTTC.

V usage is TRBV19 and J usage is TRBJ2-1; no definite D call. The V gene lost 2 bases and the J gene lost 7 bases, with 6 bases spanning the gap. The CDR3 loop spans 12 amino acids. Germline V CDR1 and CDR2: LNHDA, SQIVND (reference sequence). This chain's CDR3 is CASSIRENEQFF. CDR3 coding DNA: TGTGCCAGTAGTATAAGGGAAAATGAGCAGTTCTTC.

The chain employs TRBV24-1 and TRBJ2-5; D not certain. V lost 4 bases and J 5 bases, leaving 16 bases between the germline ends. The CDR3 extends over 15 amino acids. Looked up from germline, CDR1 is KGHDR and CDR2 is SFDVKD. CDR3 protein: CATSDRVIQTETQYF. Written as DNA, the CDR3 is TGTGCCACCAGTGACCGGGTTATTCAGACGGAGACCCAGTACTTC.

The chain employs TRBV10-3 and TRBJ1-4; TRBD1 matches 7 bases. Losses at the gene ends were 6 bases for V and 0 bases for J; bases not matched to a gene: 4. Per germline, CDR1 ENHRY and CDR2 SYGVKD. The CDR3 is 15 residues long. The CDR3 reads CAIRMGTATNEKLFF. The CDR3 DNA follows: TGTGCCATCAGAATGGGGACAGCAACTAATGAAAAACTGTTTTTT.

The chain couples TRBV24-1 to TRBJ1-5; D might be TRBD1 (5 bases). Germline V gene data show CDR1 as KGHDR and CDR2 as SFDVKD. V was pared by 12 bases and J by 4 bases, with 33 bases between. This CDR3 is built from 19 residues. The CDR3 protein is CAQKPPSENTGCGNQPQHF. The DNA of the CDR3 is TGTGCCCAAAAACCACCCTCGGAGAACACAGGATGTGGTAATCAGCCCCAGCATTTT.

In DNA, the CDR3 is TGTGCCAGCAGTTTATCGGCGGGGGAGACCCAGTACTTC. This encodes CASSLSAGETQYF. J is TRBJ2-5 and V is TRBV28, with a weak D call TRBD2 (6 bases). Trimming pared 1 base from V and 5 bases from J, leaving 8 bases between. Germline V gene sequence: CDR1 MDHEN, CDR2 SYDVKM. The CDR3 has 13 residues.

The CDR3 reads CSAEREKLFF. The DNA of the CDR3 is TGCAGTGCTGAAAGGGAAAAACTGTTTTTT. The chain combines TRBV20-1 with TRBJ1-4; no clear D gene. V was trimmed by 5 bases and J by 8 bases, leaving 6 bases between them. This CDR3 contains 10 residues. Germline V gene lookup returns CDR1 DFQATT and CDR2 SNEGSKA (reference sequence).

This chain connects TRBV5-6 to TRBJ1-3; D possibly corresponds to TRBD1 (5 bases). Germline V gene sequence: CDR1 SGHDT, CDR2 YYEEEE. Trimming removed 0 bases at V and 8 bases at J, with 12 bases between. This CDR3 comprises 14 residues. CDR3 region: CASSLARVRYTIYF. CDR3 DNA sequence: TGTGCCAGCAGCTTGGCCAGGGTTCGCTACACCATATATTTT.

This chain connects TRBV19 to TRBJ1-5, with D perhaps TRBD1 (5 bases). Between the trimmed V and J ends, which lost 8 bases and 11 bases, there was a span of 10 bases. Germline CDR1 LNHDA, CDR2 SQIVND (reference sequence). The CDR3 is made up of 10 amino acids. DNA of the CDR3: TGTGCCAGTGGACTAGGGGCCCAGCATTTT. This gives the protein CASGLGAQHF.

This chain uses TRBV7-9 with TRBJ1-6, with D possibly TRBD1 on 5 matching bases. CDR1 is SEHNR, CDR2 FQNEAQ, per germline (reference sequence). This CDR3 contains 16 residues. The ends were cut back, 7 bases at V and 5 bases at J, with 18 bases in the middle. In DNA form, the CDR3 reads TGTGCCAGCACCGAACCGGGACCCTCTAATAATTCACCCCTCCACTTT. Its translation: CASTEPGPSNNSPLHF.

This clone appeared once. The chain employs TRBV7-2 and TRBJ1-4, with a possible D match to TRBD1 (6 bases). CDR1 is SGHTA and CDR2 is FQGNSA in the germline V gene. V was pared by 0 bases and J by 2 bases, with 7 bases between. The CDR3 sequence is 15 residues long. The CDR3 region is CASSLAGGTNEKLFF. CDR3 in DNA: TGTGCCAGCAGCTTAGCGGGGGGCACTAATGAAAAACTGTTTTTT. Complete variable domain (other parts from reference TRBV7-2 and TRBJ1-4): GAGVSQSPSNKVTEKGKDVELRCDPISGHTALYWYRQSLGQGLEFLIYFQGNSAPDKSGLPSDRFSAERTGGSVSTLTIQRTQQEDSAVYLCASSLAGGTNEKLFFGSGTQLSVL.

The CDR3 region is CAISDRRDTPNYGYTF. The CDR3 bases are TGTGCCATCAGTGATCGGCGGGACACCCCTAACTATGGCTACACCTTC. The chain recombines TRBV10-3 with TRBJ1-2, with D tentatively TRBD1 (6 bases). Trimming left V 3 bases short and J 0 bases short, with 14 bases between. The CDR3 runs 16 residues. Germline V gene data show CDR1 as ENHRY and CDR2 as SYGVKD.

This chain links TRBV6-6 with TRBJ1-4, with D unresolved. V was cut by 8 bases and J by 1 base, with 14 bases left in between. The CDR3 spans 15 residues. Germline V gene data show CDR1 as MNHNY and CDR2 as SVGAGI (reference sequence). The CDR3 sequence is CASPGRRETNEKLFF. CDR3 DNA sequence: TGTGCCAGCCCTGGGAGGAGGGAAACTAATGAAAAACTGTTTTTT.

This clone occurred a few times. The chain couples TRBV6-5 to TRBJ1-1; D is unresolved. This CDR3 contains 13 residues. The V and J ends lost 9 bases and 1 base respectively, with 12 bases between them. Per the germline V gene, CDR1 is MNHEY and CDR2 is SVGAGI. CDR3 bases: TGTGCCAGTCGGGGTATAAGGAACACTGAAGCTTTCTTT. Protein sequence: CASRGIRNTEAFF.

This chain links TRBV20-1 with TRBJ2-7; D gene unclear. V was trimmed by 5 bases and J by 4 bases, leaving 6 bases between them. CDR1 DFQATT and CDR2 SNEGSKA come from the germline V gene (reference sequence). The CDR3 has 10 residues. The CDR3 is CSAGKYEQYF. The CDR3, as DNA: TGCAGTGCTGGTAAATACGAGCAGTACTTC.

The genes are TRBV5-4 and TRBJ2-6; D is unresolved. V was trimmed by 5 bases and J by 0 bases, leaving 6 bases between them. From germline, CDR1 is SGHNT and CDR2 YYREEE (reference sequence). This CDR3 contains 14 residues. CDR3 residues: CASSRSSGANVLTF. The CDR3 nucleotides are TGTGCCAGCAGTAGGTCCTCTGGGGCCAACGTCCTGACTTTC.

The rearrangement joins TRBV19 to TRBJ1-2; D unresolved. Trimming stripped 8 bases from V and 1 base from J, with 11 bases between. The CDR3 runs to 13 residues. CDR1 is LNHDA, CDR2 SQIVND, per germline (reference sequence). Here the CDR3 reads CASAPRNNYGYTF. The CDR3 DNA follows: TGTGCCAGTGCCCCGCGTAATAACTATGGCTACACCTTC. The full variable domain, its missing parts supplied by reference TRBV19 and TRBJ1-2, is DGGITQSPKYLFRKEGQNVTLSCEQNLNHDAMYWYRQDPGQGLRLIYYSQIVNDFQKGDIAEGYSVSREKKESFPLTVTSAQKNPTAFYLCASAPRNNYGYTFGSGTRLTVV.

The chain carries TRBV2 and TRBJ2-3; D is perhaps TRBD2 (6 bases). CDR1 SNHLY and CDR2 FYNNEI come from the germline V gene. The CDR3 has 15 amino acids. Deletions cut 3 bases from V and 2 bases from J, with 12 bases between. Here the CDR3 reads CASSDLATNTDTQYF. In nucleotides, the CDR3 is TGTGCCAGCAGTGATCTAGCGACAAACACAGATACGCAGTATTTT.

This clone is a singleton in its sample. Here the CDR3 DNA reads TGCGCCAGCGGGTTAACAAAGGGCGTTTATGGCTACACCTTC. It codes for CASGLTKGVYGYTF. This rearrangement joins TRBV10-1 to TRBJ1-2; D gene uncertain. CDR1 and CDR2 (germline): WNHNN, SYGVQD (reference sequence). CDR3 length equals 14 residues. V was clipped by 8 bases and J by 5 bases, with 18 bases between them.